Each of the 19 T cell receptor beta chains below was sequenced from the same sample in a study of cytomegalovirus exposure and HLA in healthy donors. Amplification used 60 Vbeta primers and 13 Jbeta primers. Produced via immunoSEQ multiplex PCR; TCRdb's table is partial and in-frame only. Here the sample spans about 130,000 clones, about 74% being singletons. Sequencing input: PBMCs. These receptors came from a woman aged 45-65 years in good health and CMV-seropositive.

The chain recombines TRBV5-4 with TRBJ2-3; a possible D gene is TRBD2 (5 bases). Germline-derived CDR1 and CDR2 are SGHNT and YYREEE (reference sequence). The V and J ends lost 5 bases and 1 base respectively, with 11 bases between them. The CDR3 runs to 14 residues. The CDR3 loop reads CASSLATGTDTQYF. CDR3 in DNA: TGTGCCAGCAGTCTAGCTACCGGCACAGATACGCAGTATTTT.

This clone has only a few counts. This chain joins TRBV13 and TRBJ2-5, with a possible D match to TRBD1 (6 bases). With 4 bases removed from V and 4 bases from J, the gap between germline ends came to 10 bases. Germline assignment: CDR1 PRHDT and CDR2 FYEKMQ (reference sequence). The CDR3 has 13 amino acids. CDR3 DNA: TGTGCCAGCAGCTCCAGGGGCCCAGAGACCCAGTACTTC. Translating it yields CASSSRGPETQYF. Using reference TRBV13 and TRBJ2-5 for the parts outside the CDR3, the full variable domain is AAGVIQSPRHLIKEKRETATLKCYPIPRHDTVYWYQQGPGQDPQFLISFYEKMQSDKGSIPDRFSAQQFSDYHSELNMSSLELGDSALYFCASSSRGPETQYFGPGTRLLVL.

This clone has more than one count but fewer than ten. This chain connects TRBV7-9 to TRBJ2-7; 10 bases map to TRBD1. This CDR3 region has 16 residues. Trimming at V came to 2 bases and at J to 4 bases, leaving 8 bases not matched to a gene. Germline V gene lookup returns CDR1 SEHNR and CDR2 FQNEAQ (reference sequence). Written as DNA, the CDR3 is TGTGCCAGCAGCTTACGGGGGACAGGGGAGAGTTACGAGCAGTACTTC. It codes for CASSLRGTGESYEQYF.

The J gene is TRBJ1-2, the V gene TRBV19; 11 nucleotides line up with TRBD1. Germline V gene data show CDR1 as LNHDA and CDR2 as SQIVND (reference sequence). V gave up 7 bases and J gave up 5 bases; unmatched junction bases: 9. CDR3 length equals 15 residues. CDR3 nucleotides: TGTGCCAGTACCGGGGGACAGGGGGGATATTATGGCTACACCTTC. It encodes CASTGGQGGYYGYTF.

The chain links TRBV4-1 to TRBJ2-6, with TRBD1 matching over 10 bases. The CDR3 runs to 16 residues. Germline assignment: CDR1 MGHRA and CDR2 YSYEKL. J lost 4 bases, V lost 5 bases, and 5 bases had no gene match. This CDR3 reads CASSTGQGTGANVLTF. DNA for the CDR3: TGCGCCAGCAGCACGGGACAGGGGACCGGGGCCAACGTCCTGACTTTC.

The rearrangement joins TRBV21-1 to TRBJ2-3; the D call of TRBD2 is as the table states it, not checked on the DNA. TRBV21-1 is tagged as a pseudogene. This CDR3 has 17 amino acids. The CDR3 DNA reads as TGTGCCAGCAGCAAAAGAGACGAGGCGTCTGGCACAGATACGCAGTATTTT. Translation: CASSKRDEASGTDTQYF.

The J gene is TRBJ1-5, the V gene TRBV6-5, with D uncertain. Germline values: CDR1 MNHEY, CDR2 SVGAGI. This CDR3 contains 13 residues. The V gene lost 4 bases and the J gene lost 4 bases, with 8 bases spanning the gap. In nucleotides, the CDR3 is TGTGCCAGCAGTTCCCGGGGAAATCAGCCCCAGCATTTT. Translating it yields CASSSRGNQPQHF.

This chain links TRBV7-2 with TRBJ1-2, with 8 bases matching TRBD1. The CDR3 is 15 amino acids. After removal of 0 bases from V and 7 bases from J, the junction contained 7 bases not matched to a gene. The germline gives CDR1 SGHTA, CDR2 FQGNSA. The CDR3 loop is CASSLAGRGHRGYTF. In DNA form, the CDR3 reads TGTGCCAGCAGCTTAGCAGGCAGGGGGCATCGTGGCTACACCTTC. The full variable domain, completed using reference TRBV7-2 and TRBJ1-2, is GAGVSQSPSNKVTEKGKDVELRCDPISGHTALYWYRQSLGQGLEFLIYFQGNSAPDKSGLPSDRFSAERTGGSVSTLTIQRTQQEDSAVYLCASSLAGRGHRGYTFGSGTRLTVV.

CDR3 residues: CASRPPGSGSYNEQFF. The CDR3 DNA reads TGTGCCAGTAGACCCCCCGGTAGCGGCTCCTACAATGAGCAGTTCTTC. The rearrangement uses TRBV19 and TRBJ2-1; TRBD2 might be the D (6 bases). Germline V gene lookup returns CDR1 LNHDA and CDR2 SQIVND (reference sequence). V shed 6 bases and J shed 0 bases, with 15 bases lying between them. CDR3 length: 16 residues.

Worth noting for this clone: Within the sample, other DNA sequences also encode this same CDR3. The V call is TRBV6-4, the J call TRBJ1-6; 7 positions agree with TRBD1. Germline trimming cut 2 bases from V and 13 bases from J; bases unmatched to any gene: 5. The CDR3 extends over 13 amino acids. Per the germline V gene, CDR1 is MRHNA and CDR2 is SNTAGT. The CDR3 spells CASSDRGLAPLHF. The CDR3 DNA reads TGTGCCAGCAGTGACAGGGGGCTAGCTCCCCTCCACTTT.

The chain couples TRBV5-1 to TRBJ2-1, with TRBD1 identical over 7 bases. The CDR3 covers 15 residues. The junction had 16 bases not matched to a gene; V was cut back by 4 bases and J by 12 bases. Germline-derived CDR1 and CDR2 are SGHRS and YFSETQ. Written as DNA, the CDR3 is TGCGCCAGCAGCCCGGGACAGTTCCCTGGCGAAGTGCAGTTCTTC. Translating gives CASSPGQFPGEVQFF. Full variable domain (outside the CDR3, taken from reference TRBV5-1 and TRBJ2-1): KAGVTQTPRYLIKTRGQQVTLSCSPISGHRSVSWYQQTPGQGLQFLFEYFSETQRNKGNFPGRFSGRQFSNSRSEMNVSTLELGDSALYLCASSPGQFPGEVQFFGPGTRLTVL.

The chain recombines TRBV7-9 with TRBJ1-4; D ambiguous. Trimming left V 5 bases short and J 12 bases short, with 13 bases between. CDR1 and CDR2 (germline): SEHNR, FQNEAQ (reference sequence). This CDR3 region has 12 residues. The CDR3 spells CASSRLVEELFF. The CDR3 DNA is TGTGCCAGCAGCCGCCTGGTAGAGGAACTGTTTTTT.

This sequence joins TRBV9 and TRBJ2-5; TRBD1 matches at 7 bases. Germline CDR1 reads SGDLS; CDR2 reads YYNGEE. The CDR3 contains 16 residues. V lost 4 bases, J lost 7 bases, and 16 bases stayed unmatched. CDR3 bases: TGTGCCAGCAGCCCAATCACGACAGGGCCTCTTTCGACCCAGTACTTC. This translates into CASSPITTGPLSTQYF.

The J gene is TRBJ1-5, the V gene TRBV11-3, with 8 bases fitting TRBD1. Losses at the gene ends were 3 bases for V and 7 bases for J; bases not matched to a gene: 2. Per germline, CDR1 SGHNT and CDR2 YENEEA. The CDR3 runs to 13 residues. The CDR3 sequence: CASSLTGVQPQHF. The CDR3 nucleotides are TGTGCCAGCAGCTTGACAGGGGTCCAGCCCCAGCATTTT.

The chain links TRBV5-1 to TRBJ2-2, with a tentative D call TRBD2 (7 bases). The CDR3 is 15 residues long. V gave up 4 bases and J gave up 4 bases, with 14 bases separating them. Germline V CDR1 and CDR2: SGHRS, YFSETQ. CDR3 nucleotides: TGCGCCAGCAGCACCGGCGGGGGCCCCACCGGGGAGCTGTTTTTT. Encoded protein: CASSTGGGPTGELFF.

The V call is TRBV7-9, the J call TRBJ2-5; 7 positions match TRBD1. Germline trimming cut 5 bases from V and 0 bases from J; bases unmatched to any gene: 6. The CDR3 extends over 15 amino acids. Looked up from germline, CDR1 is SEHNR and CDR2 is FQNEAQ (reference sequence). The chain's CDR3 is CASSNDRAYQETQYF. In nucleotides, the CDR3 is TGTGCCAGCAGCAATGACAGGGCATACCAAGAGACCCAGTACTTC.

The gene calls are TRBV18 and TRBJ2-7; TRBD1 agrees at 8 bases. CDR3 length: 14 amino acids. Germline CDR1 KGHSH, CDR2 LQKENI. J gave up 7 bases and V 2 bases, and 7 bases lay outside the gene matches. This CDR3 reads CASSPGQGAGEQYF. CDR3 sequence (DNA): TGTGCCAGCTCACCAGGCCAGGGGGCGGGGGAGCAGTACTTC.

V and J are TRBV6-6 and TRBJ2-1; 9 nucleotides match TRBD2. V lost 4 bases, J lost 8 bases, and 12 bases stayed unmatched. Germline V gene lookup returns CDR1 MNHNY and CDR2 SVGAGI (reference sequence). The CDR3 has 16 amino acids. In DNA form, the CDR3 reads TGTGCCAGCAGTTCCCAAAGGGGACTAGCATTCCATGAGCAGTTCTTC. As protein: CASSSQRGLAFHEQFF.

A few counts support this clone. The chain recombines TRBV5-4 with TRBJ2-2, with a tentative D call TRBD2 (7 bases). The CDR3 spans 15 residues. The germline V and J ends were trimmed by 4 bases and 4 bases, with 14 bases remaining between them. Germline assignment: CDR1 SGHNT and CDR2 YYREEE (reference sequence). For the CDR3, the DNA is TGTGCCAGCAGCCTCGGGGGGCAGAGCACCGGGGAGCTGTTTTTT. Protein: CASSLGGQSTGELFF.